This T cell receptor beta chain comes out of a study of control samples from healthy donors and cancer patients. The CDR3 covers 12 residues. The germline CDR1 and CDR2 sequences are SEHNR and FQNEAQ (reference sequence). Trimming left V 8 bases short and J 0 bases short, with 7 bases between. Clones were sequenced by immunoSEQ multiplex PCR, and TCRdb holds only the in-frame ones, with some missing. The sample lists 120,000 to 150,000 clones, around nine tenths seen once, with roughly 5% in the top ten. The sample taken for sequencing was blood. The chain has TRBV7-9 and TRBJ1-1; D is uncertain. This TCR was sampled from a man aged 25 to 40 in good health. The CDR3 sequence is CASETMNTEAFF. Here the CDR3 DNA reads TGTGCCAGCGAGACAATGAACACTGAAGCTTTCTTT.